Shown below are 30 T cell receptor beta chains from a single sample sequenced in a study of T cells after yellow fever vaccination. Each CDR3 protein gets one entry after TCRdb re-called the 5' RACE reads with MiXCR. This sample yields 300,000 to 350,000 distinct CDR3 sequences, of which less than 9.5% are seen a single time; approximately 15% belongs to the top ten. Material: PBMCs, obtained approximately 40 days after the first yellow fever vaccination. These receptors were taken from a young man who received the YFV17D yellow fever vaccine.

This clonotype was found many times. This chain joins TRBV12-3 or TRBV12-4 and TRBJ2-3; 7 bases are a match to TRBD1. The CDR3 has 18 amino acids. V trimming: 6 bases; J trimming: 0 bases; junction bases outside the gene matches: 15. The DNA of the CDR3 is TGTGCCAGCAGACAGGAAGAGGTCGGGACAGCTAGCACAGATACGCAGTATTTT. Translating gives CASRQEEVGTASTDTQYF.

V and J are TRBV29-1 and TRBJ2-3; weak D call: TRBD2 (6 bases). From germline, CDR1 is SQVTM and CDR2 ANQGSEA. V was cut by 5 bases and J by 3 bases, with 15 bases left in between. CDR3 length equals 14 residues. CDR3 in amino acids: CSVPRGLGTDTQYF. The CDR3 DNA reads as TGCAGCGTTCCACGGGGGTTGGGTACAGATACGCAGTATTTT.

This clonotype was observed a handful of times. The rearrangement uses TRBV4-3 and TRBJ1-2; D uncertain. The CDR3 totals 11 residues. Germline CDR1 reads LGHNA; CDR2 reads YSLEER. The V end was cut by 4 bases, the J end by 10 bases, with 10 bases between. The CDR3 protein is CASSRAGAYTF. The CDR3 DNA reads TGCGCCAGCAGCCGGGCAGGCGCCTACACCTTC.

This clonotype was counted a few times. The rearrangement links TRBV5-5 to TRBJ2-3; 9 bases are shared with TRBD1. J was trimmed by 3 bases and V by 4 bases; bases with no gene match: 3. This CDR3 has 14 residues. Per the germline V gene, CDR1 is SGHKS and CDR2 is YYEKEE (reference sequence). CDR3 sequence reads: CASSHRGRTDTQYF. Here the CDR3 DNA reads TGTGCCAGCAGCCACAGGGGGCGGACAGATACGCAGTATTTT.

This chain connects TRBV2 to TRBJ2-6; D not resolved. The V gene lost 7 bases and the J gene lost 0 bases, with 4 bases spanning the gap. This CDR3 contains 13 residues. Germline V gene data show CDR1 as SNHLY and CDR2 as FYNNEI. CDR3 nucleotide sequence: TGTGCCAGCATCTACTCTGGGGCCAACGTCCTGACTTTC. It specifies CASIYSGANVLTF.

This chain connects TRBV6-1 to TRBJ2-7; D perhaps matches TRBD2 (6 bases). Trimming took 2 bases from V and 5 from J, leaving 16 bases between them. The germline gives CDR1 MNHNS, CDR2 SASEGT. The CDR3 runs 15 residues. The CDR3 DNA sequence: TGTGCCAGCAGTGAAAGCGCTAGGAGGGGAGACGAGCAGTACTTC. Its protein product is CASSESARRGDEQYF.

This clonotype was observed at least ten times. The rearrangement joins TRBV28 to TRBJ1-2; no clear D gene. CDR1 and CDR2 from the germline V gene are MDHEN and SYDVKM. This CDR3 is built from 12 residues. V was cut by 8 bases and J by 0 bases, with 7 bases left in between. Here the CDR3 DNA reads TGTGCCAGCTCCCCAGCTAACTATGGCTACACCTTC. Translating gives CASSPANYGYTF.

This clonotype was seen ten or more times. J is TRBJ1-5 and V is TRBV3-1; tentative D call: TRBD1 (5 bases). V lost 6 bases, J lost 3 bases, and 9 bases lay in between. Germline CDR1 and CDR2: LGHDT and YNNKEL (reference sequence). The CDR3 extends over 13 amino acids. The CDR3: CASSPGHNQPQHF. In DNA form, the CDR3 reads TGTGCCAGCAGTCCGGGGCACAATCAGCCCCAGCATTTT.

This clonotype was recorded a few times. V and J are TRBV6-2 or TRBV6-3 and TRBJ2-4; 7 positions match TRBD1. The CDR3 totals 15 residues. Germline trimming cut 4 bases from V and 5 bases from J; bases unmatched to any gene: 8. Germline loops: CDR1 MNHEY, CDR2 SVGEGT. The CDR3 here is CASSSLTGEENIQYF. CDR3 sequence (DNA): TGTGCCAGCAGTTCCCTAACAGGGGAAGAAAACATTCAGTACTTC.

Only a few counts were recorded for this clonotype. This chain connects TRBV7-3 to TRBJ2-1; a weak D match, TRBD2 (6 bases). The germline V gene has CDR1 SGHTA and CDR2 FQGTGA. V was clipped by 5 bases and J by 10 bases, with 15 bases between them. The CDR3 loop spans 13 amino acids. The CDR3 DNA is TGTGCCAGCAGCCCCTCGCGGGGAGAGGAGCAGTTCTTC. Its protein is CASSPSRGEEQFF.

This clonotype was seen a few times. The CDR3 coding sequence is TGTGCCAGCGGTATGCCACTAGCGGGCCTCGGAAATGAGCAGTTCTTC. Its translation is CASGMPLAGLGNEQFF. The rearrangement uses TRBV7-9 and TRBJ2-1; 9 bases are a match to TRBD2. The ends lost 8 bases at V and 7 bases at J; junction bases unmatched: 15. In germline, CDR1 is SEHNR, CDR2 FQNEAQ (reference sequence). The CDR3 runs to 16 residues.

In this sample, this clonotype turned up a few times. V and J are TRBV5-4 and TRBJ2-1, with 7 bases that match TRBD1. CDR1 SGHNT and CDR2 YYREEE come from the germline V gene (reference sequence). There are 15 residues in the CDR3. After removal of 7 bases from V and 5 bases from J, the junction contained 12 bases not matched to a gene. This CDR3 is CASGIRQGTDNEQFF. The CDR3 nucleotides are TGTGCCAGCGGGATCCGACAGGGTACGGACAATGAGCAGTTCTTC.

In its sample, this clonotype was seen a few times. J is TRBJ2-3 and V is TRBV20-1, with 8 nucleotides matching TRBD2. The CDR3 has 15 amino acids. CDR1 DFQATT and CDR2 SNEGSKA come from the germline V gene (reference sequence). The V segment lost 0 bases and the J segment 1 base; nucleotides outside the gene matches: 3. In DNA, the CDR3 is TGCAGTGCTAGAGAGGGGCGGGGGGGCACAGATACGCAGTATTTT. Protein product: CSAREGRGGTDTQYF.

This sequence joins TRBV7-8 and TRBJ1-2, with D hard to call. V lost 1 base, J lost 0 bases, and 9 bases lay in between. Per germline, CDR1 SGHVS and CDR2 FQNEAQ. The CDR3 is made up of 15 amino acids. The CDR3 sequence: CASSLGGSSNYGYTF. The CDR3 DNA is TGTGCCAGCAGCTTAGGGGGTTCATCTAACTATGGCTACACCTTC.

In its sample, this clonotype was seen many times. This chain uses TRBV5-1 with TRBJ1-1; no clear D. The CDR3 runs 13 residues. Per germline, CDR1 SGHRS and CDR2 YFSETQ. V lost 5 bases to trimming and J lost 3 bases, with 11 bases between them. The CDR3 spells CASSAARDTEAFF. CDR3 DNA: TGCGCCAGCAGTGCCGCCCGGGACACTGAAGCTTTCTTT.

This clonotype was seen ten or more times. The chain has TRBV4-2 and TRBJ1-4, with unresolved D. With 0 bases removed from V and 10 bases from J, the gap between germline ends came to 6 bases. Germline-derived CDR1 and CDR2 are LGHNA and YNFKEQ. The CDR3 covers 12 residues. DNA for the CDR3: TGTGCCAGCAGCCAAGACGGGAGAAAACTGTTTTTT. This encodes CASSQDGRKLFF.

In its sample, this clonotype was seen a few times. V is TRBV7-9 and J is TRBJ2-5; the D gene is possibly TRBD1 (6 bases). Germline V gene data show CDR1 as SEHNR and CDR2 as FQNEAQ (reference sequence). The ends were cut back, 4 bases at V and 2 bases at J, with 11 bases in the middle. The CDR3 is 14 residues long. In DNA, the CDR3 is TGTGCCAGCAGCTCCCCAGGGGTGCAAGAGACCCAGTACTTC. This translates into CASSSPGVQETQYF.

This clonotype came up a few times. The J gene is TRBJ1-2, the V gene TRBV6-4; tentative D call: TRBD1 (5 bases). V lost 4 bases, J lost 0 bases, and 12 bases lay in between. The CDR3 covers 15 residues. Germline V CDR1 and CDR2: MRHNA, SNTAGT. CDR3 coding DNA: TGTGCCAGCAGTGTTTCCGCGACAGCTAACTATGGCTACACCTTC. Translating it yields CASSVSATANYGYTF.

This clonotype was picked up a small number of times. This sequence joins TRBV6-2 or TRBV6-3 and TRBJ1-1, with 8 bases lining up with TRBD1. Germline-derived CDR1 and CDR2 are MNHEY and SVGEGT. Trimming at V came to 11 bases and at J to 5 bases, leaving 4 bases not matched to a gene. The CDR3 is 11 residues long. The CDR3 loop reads CAVQGATEAFF. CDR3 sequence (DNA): TGTGCCGTCCAGGGGGCTACTGAAGCTTTCTTT.

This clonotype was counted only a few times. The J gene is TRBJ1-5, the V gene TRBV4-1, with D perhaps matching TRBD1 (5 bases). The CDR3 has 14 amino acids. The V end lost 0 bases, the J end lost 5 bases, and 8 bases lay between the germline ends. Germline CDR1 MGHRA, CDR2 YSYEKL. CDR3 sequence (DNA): TGCGCCAGCAGCCAAGAGACAGCTCATCAGCCCCAGCATTTT. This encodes CASSQETAHQPQHF.

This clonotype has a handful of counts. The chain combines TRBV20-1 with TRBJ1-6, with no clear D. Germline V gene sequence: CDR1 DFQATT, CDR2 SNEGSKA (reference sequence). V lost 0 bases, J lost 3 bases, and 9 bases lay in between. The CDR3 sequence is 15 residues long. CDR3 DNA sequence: TGCAGTGCTAGAGACGTAACAGTCTATAATTCACCCCTCCACTTT. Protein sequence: CSARDVTVYNSPLHF.

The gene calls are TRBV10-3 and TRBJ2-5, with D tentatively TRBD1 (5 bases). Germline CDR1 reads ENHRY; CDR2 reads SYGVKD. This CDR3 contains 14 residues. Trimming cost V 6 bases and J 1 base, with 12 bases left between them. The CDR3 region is CAISQTEIQETQYF. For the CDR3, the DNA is TGTGCCATCAGCCAGACAGAAATCCAAGAGACCCAGTACTTC.

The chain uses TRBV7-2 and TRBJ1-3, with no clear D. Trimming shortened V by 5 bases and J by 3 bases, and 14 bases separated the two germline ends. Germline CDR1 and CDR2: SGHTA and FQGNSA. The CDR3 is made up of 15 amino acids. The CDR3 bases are TGTGCCAGCAGCCCCAGCGACTGGGGTGGAAACACCATATATTTT. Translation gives CASSPSDWGGNTIYF.

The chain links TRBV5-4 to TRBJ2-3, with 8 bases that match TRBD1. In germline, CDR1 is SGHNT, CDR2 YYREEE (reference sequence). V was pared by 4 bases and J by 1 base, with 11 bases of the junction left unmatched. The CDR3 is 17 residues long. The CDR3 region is CASSKDRVGSRTDTQYF. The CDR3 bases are TGTGCCAGCAGCAAGGACAGGGTAGGATCACGCACAGATACGCAGTATTTT.

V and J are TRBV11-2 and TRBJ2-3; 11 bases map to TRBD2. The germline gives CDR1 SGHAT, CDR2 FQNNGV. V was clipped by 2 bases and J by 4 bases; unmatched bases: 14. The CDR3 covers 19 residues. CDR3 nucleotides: TGTGCCAGCAGCTTAAGTCCGTGGGCTAGCGGGGGGCAGGCAGATACGCAGTATTTT. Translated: CASSLSPWASGGQADTQYF.

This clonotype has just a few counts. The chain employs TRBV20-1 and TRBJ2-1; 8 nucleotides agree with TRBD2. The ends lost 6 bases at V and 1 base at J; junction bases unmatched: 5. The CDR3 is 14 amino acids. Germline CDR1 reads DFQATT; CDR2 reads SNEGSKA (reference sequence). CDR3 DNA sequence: TGCAGTGCAGAGAGCGGGGGTTCCTACAATGAGCAGTTCTTC. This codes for CSAESGGSYNEQFF.

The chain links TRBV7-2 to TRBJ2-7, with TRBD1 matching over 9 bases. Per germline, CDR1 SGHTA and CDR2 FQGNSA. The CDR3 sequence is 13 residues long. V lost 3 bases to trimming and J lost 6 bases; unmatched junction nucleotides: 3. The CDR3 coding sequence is TGTGCCAGCAGCTTGGACAGGGGAACCGAGCAGTACGTC. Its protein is CASSLDRGTEQYV.

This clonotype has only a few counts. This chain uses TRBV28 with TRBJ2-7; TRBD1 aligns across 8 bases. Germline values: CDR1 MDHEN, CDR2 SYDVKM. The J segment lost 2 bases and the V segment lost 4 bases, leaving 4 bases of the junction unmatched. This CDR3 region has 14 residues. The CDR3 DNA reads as TGTGCCAGCAGTTCCGTGGGACAGGCCTACGAGCAGTACGTC. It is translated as CASSSVGQAYEQYV.

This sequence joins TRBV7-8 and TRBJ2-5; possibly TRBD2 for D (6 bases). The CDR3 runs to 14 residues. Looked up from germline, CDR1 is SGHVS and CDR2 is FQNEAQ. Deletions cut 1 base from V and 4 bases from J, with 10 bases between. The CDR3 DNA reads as TGTGCCAGCAGCTTAGTTCGGCGGGGAGAGACCCAGTACTTC. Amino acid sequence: CASSLVRRGETQYF. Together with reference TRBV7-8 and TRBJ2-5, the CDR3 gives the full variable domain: GAGVSQSPRYKVAKRGQDVALRCDPISGHVSLFWYQQALGQGPEFLTYFQNEAQLDKSGLPSDRFFAERPEGSVSTLKIQRTQQEDSAVYLCASSLVRRGETQYFGPGTRLLVL.

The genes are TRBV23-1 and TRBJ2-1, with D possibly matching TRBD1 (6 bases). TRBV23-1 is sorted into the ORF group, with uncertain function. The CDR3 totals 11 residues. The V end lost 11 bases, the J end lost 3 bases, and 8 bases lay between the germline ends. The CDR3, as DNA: TGCGCCGGACAGTACTACAATGAGCAGTTCTTC. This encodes CAGQYYNEQFF.